This TCR beta chain was sequenced in a study of PD-1 blockade in classical Hodgkin lymphoma. Only in-frame clones appear in the TCRdb table, and some are missing; sequencing was by immunoSEQ multiplex PCR. The table shows some 100,000 clones, with more than 90% occurring only once. This CDR3 region has 18 residues. J lost 4 bases, V lost 8 bases, and 20 bases had no gene match. Germline V lookup: CDR1 MDHEN, CDR2 SYDVKM. Every patient relapsed after autologous stem cell transplantation, and brentuximab vedotin exposure varied. Sequences were derived from peripheral blood mononuclear cells (PBMCs), sampled at baseline. The chain is built from TRBV28 and TRBJ1-5; 7 nucleotides align to TRBD1. This receptor was taken from a human donor with classical Hodgkin lymphoma. CDR3 coding DNA: TGTGCCAGCGGACAAACCGCGGACAGGCAGGGGCCAAATCAGCCCCAGCATTTT. It encodes CASGQTADRQGPNQPQHF. The full variable domain, completed using reference TRBV28 and TRBJ1-5, is DVKVTQSSRYLVKRTGEKVFLECVQDMDHENMFWYRQDPGLGLRLIYFSYDVKMKEKGDIPEGYSVSREKKERFSLILESASTNQTSMYLCASGQTADRQGPNQPQHFGDGTRLSIL.